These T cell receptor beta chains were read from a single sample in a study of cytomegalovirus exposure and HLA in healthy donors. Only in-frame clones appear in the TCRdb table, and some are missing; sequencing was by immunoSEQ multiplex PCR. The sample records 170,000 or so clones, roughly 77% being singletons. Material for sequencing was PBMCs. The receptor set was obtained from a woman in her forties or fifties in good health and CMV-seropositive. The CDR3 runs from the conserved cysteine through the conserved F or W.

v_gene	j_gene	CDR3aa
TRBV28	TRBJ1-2	CASSLVGQGVYGYTF
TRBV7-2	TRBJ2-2	CASSYPSGRRGELFF
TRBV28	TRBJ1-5	CASKVTGVYSNQPQHF
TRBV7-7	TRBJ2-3	CASSPGLAGGADTQYF
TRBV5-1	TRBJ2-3	CASSLVAGGTDTQYF
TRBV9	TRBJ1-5	CASSAHGEGGSYQPQHF
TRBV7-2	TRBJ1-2	CASSSRDRGIANYGYTF
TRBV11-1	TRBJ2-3	CASTPMAEGADTQYF
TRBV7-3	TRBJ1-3	CASSSTTGNSGNTIYF
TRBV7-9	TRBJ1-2	CASSLTGQASGYTF
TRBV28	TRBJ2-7	CASSPRVGGADEQYF
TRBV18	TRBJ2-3	CASSPGTGGDTQYF
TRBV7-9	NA	CAAGGTRSSYEQYF
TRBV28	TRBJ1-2	CASRARYYTF
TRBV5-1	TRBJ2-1	CASSPRQLLPNNEQFF
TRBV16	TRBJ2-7	CASSQATATYEQYF
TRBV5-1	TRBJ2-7	CASSLMAPDEQYF
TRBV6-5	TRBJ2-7	CASSPPTSGGYEQYF
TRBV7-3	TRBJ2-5	CASSRGLEETQYF
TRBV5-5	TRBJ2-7	CASSQAGGNWEQYF
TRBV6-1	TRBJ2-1	CASSEATGGPNEQFF
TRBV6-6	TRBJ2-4	CASSYKTDEYF
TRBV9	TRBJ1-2	CASSPQGGHYGYTF
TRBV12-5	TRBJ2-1	CASGRKGTRGDNEQFF
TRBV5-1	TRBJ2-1	CASSWTSFSEQFF
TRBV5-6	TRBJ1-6	CASSYGQAGSPLHF
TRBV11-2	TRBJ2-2	CASSPDRVGTGELFF
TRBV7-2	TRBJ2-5	CASTRGGSEETQYF
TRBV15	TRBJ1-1	CATSLYRGGTEAFF
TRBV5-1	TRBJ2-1	CASNRGNEQFF
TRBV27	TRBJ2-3	CASSMGLAPADTQYF
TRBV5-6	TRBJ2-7	CASSFRLEQYF
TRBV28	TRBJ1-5	CASNPMGRADNQPQHF
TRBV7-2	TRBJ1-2	CASSIQGYGYTF
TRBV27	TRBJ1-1	CASSLTSGTGRNAFF
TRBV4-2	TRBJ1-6	CASSQEIRGSSPLHF
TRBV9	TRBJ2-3	CASSATGQGLYSDTQYF
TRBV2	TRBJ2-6	CASSVGAGANVLTF
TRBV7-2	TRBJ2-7	CASSKERESYEQYF
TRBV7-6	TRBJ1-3	CASSEVSMDGNTIYF
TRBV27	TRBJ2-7	CASSLNGGTYEQYF
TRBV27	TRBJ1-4	CASSLRSGKNEKLFF
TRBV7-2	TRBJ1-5	CASSLSDSRQHF
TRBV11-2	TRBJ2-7	CASSYRDREYEQYF
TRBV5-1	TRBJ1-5	CASSQGQGGNQPQHF
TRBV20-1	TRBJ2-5	CSGVQETQYF
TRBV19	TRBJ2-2	CASTPLSGNTGELFF
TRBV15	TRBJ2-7	CATSRDHGALNYEQYF
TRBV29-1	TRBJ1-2	CSVRPGAPYGYTF
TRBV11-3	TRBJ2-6	CASSLGTLGGSGANVLTF
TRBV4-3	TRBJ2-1	CASSQPGQGIDEQFF
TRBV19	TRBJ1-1	CASSAGQIHYTEAFF
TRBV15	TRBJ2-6	CATSAGDRDFSGANVLTF
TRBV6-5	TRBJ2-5	CASSYHRTSPRETQYF
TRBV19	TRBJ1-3	CASISGGSGNTIYF